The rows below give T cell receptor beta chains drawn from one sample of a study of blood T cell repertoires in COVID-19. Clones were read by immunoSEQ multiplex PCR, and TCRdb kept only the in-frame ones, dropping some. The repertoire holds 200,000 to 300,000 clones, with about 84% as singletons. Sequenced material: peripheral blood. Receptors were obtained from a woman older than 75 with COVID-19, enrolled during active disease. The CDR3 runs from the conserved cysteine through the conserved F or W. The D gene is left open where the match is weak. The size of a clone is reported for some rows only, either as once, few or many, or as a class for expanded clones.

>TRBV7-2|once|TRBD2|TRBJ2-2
CASSLMGGDGGELFF
TGTGCCAGCAGCCTAATGGGAGGGGACGGCGGGGAGCTGTTTTTT
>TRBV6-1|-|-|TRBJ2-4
CASSETPGSPKNIQYF
TGTGCCAGCAGTGAAACGCCCGGGAGCCCGAAAAACATTCAGTACTTC
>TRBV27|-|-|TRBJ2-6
CASTSERSGANVLTF
TGTGCCAGCACCTCGGAGCGCTCTGGGGCCAACGTCCTGACTTTC
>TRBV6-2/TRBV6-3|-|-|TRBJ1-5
CASSPSPRRGNQPQHF
TGTGCCAGCAGTCCCTCGCCCAGGCGAGGCAATCAGCCCCAGCATTTT
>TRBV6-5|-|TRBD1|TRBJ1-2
CASSYLRTGGYYGYTF
TGTGCCAGCAGTTACTTGAGGACAGGGGGCTATTATGGCTACACCTTC
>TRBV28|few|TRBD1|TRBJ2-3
CASSYGTGNTDTQYF
TGTGCCAGCAGTTATGGGACAGGGAACACAGATACGCAGTATTTT
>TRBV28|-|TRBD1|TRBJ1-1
CASSTRGVAFF
TGTGCCAGCAGCACCAGGGGGGTCGCTTTCTTT
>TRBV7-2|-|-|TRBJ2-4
CASSLRVSQNIQYF
TGTGCCAGCAGCTTACGGGTATCCCAAAACATTCAGTACTTC
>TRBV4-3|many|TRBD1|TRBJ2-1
CASSQDLDRGLYAYNEQFF
TGCGCCAGCAGCCAAGATCTGGACAGGGGGCTTTACGCCTACAATGAGCAGTTCTTC
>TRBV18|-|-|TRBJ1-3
CASSPPTKGDSGNTIYF
TGTGCCAGCTCACCACCGACAAAGGGAGACTCTGGAAACACCATATATTTT
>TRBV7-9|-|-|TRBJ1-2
CASSQQVRTPNYGYTF
TGTGCCAGCAGCCAACAAGTCCGGACTCCTAACTATGGCTACACCTTC
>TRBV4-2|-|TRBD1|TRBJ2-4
CASSQGGDRGFDKNIQYF
TGTGCCAGCAGCCAAGGGGGCGACAGGGGATTTGACAAAAACATTCAGTACTTC
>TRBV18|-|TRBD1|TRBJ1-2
CASSRGVPGQGPFNYGYTF
TGTGCCAGCTCCCGGGGGGTCCCGGGACAGGGGCCTTTCAACTATGGCTACACCTTC
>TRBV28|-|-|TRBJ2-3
CASSLRGGGTDTQYF
TGTGCCAGCAGTTTAAGGGGCGGGGGCACAGATACGCAGTATTTT
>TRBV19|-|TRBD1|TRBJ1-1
CASTRGQGGTEAFF
TGTGCCAGTACCAGAGGACAGGGTGGCACTGAAGCTTTCTTT
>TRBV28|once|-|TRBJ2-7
CASSSGQASYEQYF
TGTGCCAGCAGTTCGGGACAAGCCTCCTACGAGCAGTACTTC
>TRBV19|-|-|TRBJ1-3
CASRGLRNTIYF
TGTGCCAGCCGGGGTCTCAGAAACACCATATATTTT
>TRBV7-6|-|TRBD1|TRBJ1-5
CASSLESPGTANQPQHF
TGTGCCAGCAGCTTAGAATCCCCCGGGACAGCAAATCAGCCCCAGCATTTT
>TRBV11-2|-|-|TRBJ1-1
CASTRGVVSTEAFF
TGTGCCAGCACCAGAGGTGTGGTTAGCACTGAAGCTTTCTTT
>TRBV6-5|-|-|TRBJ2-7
CAGGAAYEQYF
TGTGCCGGCGGGGCAGCATACGAGCAGTACTTC
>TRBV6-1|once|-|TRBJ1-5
CASSERYRGSNQPQHF
TGTGCCAGCAGTGAACGGTATAGGGGAAGCAATCAGCCCCAGCATTTT
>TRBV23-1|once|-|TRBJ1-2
CASSPTKSTAMDGYTF
TGCGCCAGCAGTCCCACCAAGTCCACAGCTATGGATGGCTACACCTTC
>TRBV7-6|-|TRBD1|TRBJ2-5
CASSTRDRAFFETQYF
TGTGCCAGCAGCACCCGGGACAGAGCTTTCTTCGAAACCCAGTACTTC
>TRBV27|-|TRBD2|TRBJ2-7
CASSSILAGGPYEQYF
TGTGCCAGCAGTTCGATCTTAGCGGGGGGGCCCTACGAGCAGTACTTC
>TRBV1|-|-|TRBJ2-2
CTSSQQGLAGASLGELFF
TGCACCAGCAGCCAACAGGGACTAGCGGGGGCCTCTCTCGGGGAGCTGTTTTTT